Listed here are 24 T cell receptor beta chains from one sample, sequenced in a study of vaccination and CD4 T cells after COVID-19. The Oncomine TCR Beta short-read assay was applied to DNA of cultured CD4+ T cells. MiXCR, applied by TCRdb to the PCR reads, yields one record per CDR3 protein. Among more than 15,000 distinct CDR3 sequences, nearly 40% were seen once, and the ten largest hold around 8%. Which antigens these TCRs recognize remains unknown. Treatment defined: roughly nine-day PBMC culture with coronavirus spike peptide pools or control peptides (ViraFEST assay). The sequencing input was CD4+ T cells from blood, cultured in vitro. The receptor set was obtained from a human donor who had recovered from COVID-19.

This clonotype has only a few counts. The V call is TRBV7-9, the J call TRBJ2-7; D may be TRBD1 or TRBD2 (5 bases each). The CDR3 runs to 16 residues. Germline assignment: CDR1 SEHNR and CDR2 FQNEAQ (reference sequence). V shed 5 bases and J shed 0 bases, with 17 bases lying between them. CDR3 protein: CASSGDPGTASYEQYF. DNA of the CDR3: TGTGCCAGCAGCGGGGATCCCGGGACCGCCTCCTACGAGCAGTACTTC.

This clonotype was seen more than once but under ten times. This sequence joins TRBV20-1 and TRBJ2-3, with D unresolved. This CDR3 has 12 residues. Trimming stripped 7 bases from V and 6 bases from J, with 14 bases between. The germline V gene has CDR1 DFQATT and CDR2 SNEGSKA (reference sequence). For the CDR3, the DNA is TGCAGTGTTGGTATTAGGACGGATACGCAGTATTTT. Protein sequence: CSVGIRTDTQYF.

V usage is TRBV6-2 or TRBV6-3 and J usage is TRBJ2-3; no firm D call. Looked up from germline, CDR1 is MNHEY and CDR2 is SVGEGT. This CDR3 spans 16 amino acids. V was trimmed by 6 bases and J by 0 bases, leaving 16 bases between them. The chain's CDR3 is CASRDSGLPSTDTQYF. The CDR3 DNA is TGTGCCAGCAGAGACTCCGGGCTCCCTAGCACAGATACGCAGTATTTT.

The CDR3 DNA sequence: TGTGCCAGCAGCCCTACGGCGGATAGTAAGCCCCAGCATTTT. As protein: CASSPTADSKPQHF. The chain is built from TRBV7-2 and TRBJ1-5; the D is unclear. The germline V gene encodes CDR1 SGHTA and CDR2 FQGNSA. V lost 5 bases to trimming and J lost 8 bases, with 16 bases between them. The CDR3 has 14 amino acids.

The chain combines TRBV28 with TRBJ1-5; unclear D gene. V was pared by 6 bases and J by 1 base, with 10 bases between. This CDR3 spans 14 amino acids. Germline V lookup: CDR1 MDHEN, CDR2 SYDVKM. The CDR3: CASSPQGSNQPQHF. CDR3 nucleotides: TGTGCCAGCAGCCCACAAGGCAGCAATCAGCCCCAGCATTTT.

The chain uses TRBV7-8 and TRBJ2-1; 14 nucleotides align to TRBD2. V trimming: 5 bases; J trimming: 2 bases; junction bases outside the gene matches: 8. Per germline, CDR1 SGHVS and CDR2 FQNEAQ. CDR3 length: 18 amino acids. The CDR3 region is CASSAIGTSGGTYNEQFF. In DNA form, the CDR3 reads TGTGCCAGCAGCGCCATCGGGACTAGCGGGGGTACCTACAATGAGCAGTTCTTC.

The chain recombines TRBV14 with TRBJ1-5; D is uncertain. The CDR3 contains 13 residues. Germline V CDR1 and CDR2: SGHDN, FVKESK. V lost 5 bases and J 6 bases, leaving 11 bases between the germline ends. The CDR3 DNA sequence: TGTGCCAGCAGCACGCACTTGGGTCAGCCCCAGCATTTT. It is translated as CASSTHLGQPQHF. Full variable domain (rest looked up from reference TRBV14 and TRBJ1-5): EAGVTQFPSHSVIEKGQTVTLRCDPISGHDNLYWYRRVMGKEIKFLLHFVKESKQDESGMPNNRFLAERTGGTYSTLKVQPAELEDSGVYFCASSTHLGQPQHFGDGTRLSIL.

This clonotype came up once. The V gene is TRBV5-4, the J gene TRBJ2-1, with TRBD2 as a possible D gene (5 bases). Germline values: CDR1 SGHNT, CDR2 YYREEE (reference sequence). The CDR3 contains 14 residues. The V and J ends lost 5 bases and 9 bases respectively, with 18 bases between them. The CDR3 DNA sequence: TGTGCCAGCAGACCCGGGGTTGGTCTCGGTGAGCAGTTCTTC. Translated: CASRPGVGLGEQFF.

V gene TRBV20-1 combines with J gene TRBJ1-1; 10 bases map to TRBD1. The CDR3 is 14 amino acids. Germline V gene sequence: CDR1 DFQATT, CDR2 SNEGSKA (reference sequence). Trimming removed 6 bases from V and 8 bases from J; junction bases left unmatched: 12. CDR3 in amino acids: CSARTGGTSREAFF. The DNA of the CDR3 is TGCAGTGCGCGGACAGGGGGAACCTCTCGCGAAGCTTTCTTT.

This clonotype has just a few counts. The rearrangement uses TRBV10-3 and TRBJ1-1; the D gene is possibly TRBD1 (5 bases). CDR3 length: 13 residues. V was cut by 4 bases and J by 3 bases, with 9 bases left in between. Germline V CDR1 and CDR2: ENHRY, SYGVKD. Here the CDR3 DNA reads TGTGCCATCAGTGCTCAGGGCTACACTGAAGCTTTCTTT. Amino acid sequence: CAISAQGYTEAFF.

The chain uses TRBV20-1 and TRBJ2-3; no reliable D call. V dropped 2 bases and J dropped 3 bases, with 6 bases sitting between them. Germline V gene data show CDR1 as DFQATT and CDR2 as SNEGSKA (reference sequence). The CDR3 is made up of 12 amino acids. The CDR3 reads CSARSLTDTQYF. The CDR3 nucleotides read TGCAGTGCTAGATCCCTAACAGATACGCAGTATTTT.

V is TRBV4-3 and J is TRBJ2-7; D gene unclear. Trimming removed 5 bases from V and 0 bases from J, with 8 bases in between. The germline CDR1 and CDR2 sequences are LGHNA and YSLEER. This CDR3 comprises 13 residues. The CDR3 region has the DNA TGCGCCAGCAGCTCCCCCCCCTCCTACGAGCAGTACTTC. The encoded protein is CASSSPPSYEQYF.

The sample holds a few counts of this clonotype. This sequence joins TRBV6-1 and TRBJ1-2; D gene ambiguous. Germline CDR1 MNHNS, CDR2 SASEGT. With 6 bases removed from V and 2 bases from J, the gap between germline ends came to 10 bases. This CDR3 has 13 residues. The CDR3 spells CASSKNRNYGYTF. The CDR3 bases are TGTGCCAGCAGCAAGAACAGAAACTATGGCTACACCTTC.

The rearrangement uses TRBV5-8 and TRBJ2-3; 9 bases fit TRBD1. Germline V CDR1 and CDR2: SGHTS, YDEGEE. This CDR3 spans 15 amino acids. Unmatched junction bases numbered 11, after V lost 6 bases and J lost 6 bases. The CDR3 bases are TGTGCCAGCATCCCCGGGACAGGGCTAATGGATACGCAGTATTTT. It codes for CASIPGTGLMDTQYF.

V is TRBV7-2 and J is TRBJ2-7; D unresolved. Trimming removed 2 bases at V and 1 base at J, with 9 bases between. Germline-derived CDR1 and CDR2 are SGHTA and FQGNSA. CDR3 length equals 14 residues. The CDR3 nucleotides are TGTGCCAGCAGCTTACTGGGGTTTTCCTACGAGCAGTACTTC. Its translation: CASSLLGFSYEQYF.

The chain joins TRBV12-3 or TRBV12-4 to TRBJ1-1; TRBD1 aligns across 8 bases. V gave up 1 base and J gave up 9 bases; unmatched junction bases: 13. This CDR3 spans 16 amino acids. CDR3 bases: TGTGCCAGCAGTTTAGGGAAAAGGACAGGGCTTGTTAAAGCTTTCTTT. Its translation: CASSLGKRTGLVKAFF.

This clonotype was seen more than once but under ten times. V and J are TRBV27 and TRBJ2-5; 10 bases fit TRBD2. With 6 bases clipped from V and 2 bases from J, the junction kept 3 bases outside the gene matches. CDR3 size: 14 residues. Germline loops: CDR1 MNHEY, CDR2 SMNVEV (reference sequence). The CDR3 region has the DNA TGTGCCAGCAGCGGACTAGCGGCACAAGAGACCCAGTACTTC. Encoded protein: CASSGLAAQETQYF.

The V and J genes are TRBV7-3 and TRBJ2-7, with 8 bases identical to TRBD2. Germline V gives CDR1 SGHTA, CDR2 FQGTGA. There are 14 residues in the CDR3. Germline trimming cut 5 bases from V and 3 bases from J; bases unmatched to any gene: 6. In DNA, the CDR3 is TGTGCCAGCAGCGCAACGGGACTAGGCTACGAGCAGTACTTC. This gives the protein CASSATGLGYEQYF.

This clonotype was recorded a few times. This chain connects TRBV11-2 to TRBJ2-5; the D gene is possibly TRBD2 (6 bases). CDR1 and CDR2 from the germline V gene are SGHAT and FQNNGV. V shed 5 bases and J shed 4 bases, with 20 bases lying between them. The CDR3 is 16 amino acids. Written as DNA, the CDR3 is TGTGCCAGCAGCACACTGCAACTAGCCGGGGGAGAGACCCAGTACTTC. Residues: CASSTLQLAGGETQYF.

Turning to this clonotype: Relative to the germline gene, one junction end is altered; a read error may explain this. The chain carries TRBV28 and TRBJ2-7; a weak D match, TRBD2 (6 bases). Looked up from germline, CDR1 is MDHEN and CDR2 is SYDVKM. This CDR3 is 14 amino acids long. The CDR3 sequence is CASSLLYRQGREDF. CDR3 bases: TGTGCCAGCAGTTTATTGTATCGGCAGGGAAGGGAGGACTTC.

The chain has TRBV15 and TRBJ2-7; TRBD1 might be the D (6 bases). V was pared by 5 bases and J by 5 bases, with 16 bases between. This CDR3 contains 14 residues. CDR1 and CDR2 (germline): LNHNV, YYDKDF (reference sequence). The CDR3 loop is CATSGGQRRDEQYF. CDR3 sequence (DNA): TGTGCCACCAGCGGCGGACAGAGAAGAGACGAGCAGTACTTC.

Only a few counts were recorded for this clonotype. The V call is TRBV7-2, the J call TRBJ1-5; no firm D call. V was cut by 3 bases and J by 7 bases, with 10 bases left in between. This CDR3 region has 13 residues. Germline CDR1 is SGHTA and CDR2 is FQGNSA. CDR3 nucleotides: TGTGCCAGCAGCTTTAAAGCAGACCAGCCCCAGCATTTT. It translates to CASSFKADQPQHF. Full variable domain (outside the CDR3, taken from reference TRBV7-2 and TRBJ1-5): GAGVSQSPSNKVTEKGKDVELRCDPISGHTALYWYRQSLGQGLEFLIYFQGNSAPDKSGLPSDRFSAERTGGSVSTLTIQRTQQEDSAVYLCASSFKADQPQHFGDGTRLSIL.

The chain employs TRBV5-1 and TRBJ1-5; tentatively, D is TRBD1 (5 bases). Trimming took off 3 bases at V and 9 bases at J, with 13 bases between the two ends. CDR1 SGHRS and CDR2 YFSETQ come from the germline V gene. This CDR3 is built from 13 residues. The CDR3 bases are TGCGCCAGCAGCTGGGACGGAGCCGGGCCCCAGCATTTT. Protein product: CASSWDGAGPQHF.

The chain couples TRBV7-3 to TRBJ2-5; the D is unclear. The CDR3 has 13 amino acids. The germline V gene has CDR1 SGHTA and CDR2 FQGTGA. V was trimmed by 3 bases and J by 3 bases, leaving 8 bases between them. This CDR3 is CASSFGREETQYF. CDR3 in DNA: TGTGCCAGCAGCTTCGGAAGGGAAGAGACCCAGTACTTC.